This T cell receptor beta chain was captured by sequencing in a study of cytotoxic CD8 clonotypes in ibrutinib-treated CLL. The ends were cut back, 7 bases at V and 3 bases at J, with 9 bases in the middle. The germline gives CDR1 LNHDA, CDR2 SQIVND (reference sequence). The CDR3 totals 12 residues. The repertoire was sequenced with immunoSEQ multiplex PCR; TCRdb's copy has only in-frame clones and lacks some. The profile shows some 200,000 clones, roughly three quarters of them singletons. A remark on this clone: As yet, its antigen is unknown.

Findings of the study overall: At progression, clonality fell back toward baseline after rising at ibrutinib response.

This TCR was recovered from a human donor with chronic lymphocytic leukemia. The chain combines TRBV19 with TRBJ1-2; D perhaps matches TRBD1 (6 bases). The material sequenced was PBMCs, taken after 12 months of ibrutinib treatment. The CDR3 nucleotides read TGTGCCAGTACAAACAGGGACTATGGCTACACCTTC. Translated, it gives CASTNRDYGYTF.